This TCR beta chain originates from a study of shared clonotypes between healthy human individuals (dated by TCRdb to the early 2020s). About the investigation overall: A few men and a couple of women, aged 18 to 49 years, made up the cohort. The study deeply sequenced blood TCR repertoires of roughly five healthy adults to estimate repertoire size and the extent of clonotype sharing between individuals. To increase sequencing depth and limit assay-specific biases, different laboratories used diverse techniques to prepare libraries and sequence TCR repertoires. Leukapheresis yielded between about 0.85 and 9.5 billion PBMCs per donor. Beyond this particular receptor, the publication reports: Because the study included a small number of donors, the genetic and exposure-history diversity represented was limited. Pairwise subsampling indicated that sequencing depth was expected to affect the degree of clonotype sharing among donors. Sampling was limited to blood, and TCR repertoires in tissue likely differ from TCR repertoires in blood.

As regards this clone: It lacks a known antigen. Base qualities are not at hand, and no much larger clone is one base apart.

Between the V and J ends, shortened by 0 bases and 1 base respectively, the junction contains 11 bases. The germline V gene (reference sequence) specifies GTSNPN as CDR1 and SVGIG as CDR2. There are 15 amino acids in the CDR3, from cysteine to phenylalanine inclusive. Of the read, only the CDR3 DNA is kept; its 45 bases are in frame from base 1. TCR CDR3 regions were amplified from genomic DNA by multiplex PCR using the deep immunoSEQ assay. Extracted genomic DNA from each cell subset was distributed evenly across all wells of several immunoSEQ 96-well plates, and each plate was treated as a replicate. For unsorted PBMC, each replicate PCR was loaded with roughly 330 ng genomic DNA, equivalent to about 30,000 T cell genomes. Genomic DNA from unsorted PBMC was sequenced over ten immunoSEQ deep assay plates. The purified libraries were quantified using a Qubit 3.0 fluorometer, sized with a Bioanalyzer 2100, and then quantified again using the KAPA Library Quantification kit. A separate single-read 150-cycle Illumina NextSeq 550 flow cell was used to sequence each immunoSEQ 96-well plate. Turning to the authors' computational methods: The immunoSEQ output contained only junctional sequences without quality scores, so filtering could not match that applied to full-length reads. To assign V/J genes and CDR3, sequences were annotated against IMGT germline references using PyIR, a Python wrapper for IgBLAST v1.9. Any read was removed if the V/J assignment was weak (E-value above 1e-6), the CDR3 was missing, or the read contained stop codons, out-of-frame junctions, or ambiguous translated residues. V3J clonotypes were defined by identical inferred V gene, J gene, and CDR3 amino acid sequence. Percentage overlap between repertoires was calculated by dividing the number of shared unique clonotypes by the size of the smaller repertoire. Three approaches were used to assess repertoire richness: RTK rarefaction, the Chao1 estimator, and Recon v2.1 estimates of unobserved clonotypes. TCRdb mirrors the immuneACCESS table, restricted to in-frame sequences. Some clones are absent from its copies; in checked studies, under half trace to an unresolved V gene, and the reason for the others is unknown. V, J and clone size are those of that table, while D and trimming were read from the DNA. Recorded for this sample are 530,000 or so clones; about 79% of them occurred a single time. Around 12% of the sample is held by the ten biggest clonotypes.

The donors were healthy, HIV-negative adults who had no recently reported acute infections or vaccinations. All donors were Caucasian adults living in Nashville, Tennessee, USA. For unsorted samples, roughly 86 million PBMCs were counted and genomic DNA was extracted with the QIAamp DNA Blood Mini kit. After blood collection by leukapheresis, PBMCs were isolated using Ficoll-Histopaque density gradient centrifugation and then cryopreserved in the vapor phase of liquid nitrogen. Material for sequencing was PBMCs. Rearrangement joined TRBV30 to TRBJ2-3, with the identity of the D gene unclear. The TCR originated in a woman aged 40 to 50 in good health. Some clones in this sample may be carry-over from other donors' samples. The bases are TGTGCCTGGAGTGTACGTGGATCTGGCACAGATACGCAGTATTTT. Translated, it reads CAWSVRGSGTDTQYF.